This T cell receptor beta chain was profiled in a study of cytomegalovirus exposure and HLA in healthy donors. Study-level background: Genotyping showed around 80% of roughly 400 donors falling in the Caucasian-associated ancestry cluster.

Researchers ran the PCR with 60 Vbeta and 13 Jbeta primers. Here immunoSEQ multiplex PCR was the method, and the copy in TCRdb shows in-frame clones only, minus some. The sample holds about 160,000 clones; around 75% are singletons and the top ten take less than 3%. V was clipped by 4 bases and J by 1 base, with 16 bases between them. Germline CDR1 and CDR2: MDHEN and SYDVKM. The CDR3 runs 17 residues. This clonotype was obtained from a female donor in good health and CMV-seronegative. The sample consisted of PBMCs. This chain joins TRBV28 and TRBJ2-2; tentative D call: TRBD1 (6 bases). The CDR3 loop reads CASSSPRQALNTGELFF. CDR3 sequence (DNA): TGTGCCAGCAGTTCCCCTCGACAGGCCCTGAACACCGGGGAGCTGTTTTTT. The complete variable domain, with remaining parts taken from reference TRBV28 and TRBJ2-2, reads DVKVTQSSRYLVKRTGEKVFLECVQDMDHENMFWYRQDPGLGLRLIYFSYDVKMKEKGDIPEGYSVSREKKERFSLILESASTNQTSMYLCASSSPRQALNTGELFFGEGSRLTVL.